The source of this T cell receptor (beta chain) is a study of T cell responses to AZD1222 COVID-19 vaccine. The ends lost 0 bases at V and 6 bases at J; junction bases unmatched: 10. This CDR3 has 16 amino acids. Germline loops: CDR1 SGHRS, CDR2 YFSETQ. Measured with immunoSEQ multiplex PCR; TCRdb has only the in-frame clones, and not every one. The sample carries 150,000 to 200,000 clones, roughly 90% recorded once. This clonotype originated in an adult in good health. Sequencing used peripheral blood, obtained on day 0 of AZD1222 vaccination. The chain has TRBV5-1 and TRBJ1-2, with 8 nucleotides matching TRBD1. DNA of the CDR3: TGCGCCAGCAGCTTGGCTTTCGGACAGGGTATGGATGGCTACACCTTC. This gives the protein CASSLAFGQGMDGYTF.